A selection of T cell receptor beta chains follows, all from one sample in a study of cytomegalovirus exposure and HLA in healthy donors. Here immunoSEQ multiplex PCR was the method, and the copy in TCRdb shows in-frame clones only, minus some. This sample contains under 130,000 clones. Sequenced sample: PBMCs. Source of these receptors: a middle-aged man in good health and CMV-seronegative. Each CDR3 is given with its conserved first and last residue. The D gene is left open where the match is weak.

>17|-|TRBV19|TRBJ2-3
TGTGCCAGTAGTGAGCCCCGGTTCTCCGAAGTCACAGATACGCAGTATTTT
CASSEPRFSEVTDTQYF
>13|-|TRBV5-1|TRBJ1-2
TGCGCCAGCAGCCCCGACGGGGGCTATGGCTACACCTTC
CASSPDGGYGYTF
>14|TRBD1|TRBV7-9|TRBJ1-6
TGTGCCAGCACTAGGACAGGACCTAATTCACCCCTCCACTTT
CASTRTGPNSPLHF
>12|-|TRBV10-3|TRBJ1-1
TGTGCCATCAGTGCCGTGAACACTGAAGCTTTCTTT
CAISAVNTEAFF
>17|TRBD2|TRBV5-1|TRBJ2-6
TGCGCCAGCAGCTCCCGAGGGAGGGACTCTGGGGCCAACGTCCTGACTTTC
CASSSRGRDSGANVLTF
>16|-|TRBV6-6|TRBJ2-5
TGTGCCAGCAGTTACCCAAACTTACAGGGTAAAGAGACCCAGTACTTC
CASSYPNLQGKETQYF
>17|-|TRBV10-1|TRBJ2-1
TGCGCCAGCAGTGAGTCCAGCGGCCTCCTGACTAACAATGAGCAGTTCTTC
CASSESSGLLTNNEQFF
>13|-|TRBV5-5|TRBJ1-1
TGTGCCAGCAGCTTGCAACCTATATCCGAAGCTTTCTTT
CASSLQPISEAFF
>13|-|TRBV19|TRBJ1-1
TGTGCCAGTAGCCCTCCGGGGGACACTGAAGCTTTCTTT
CASSPPGDTEAFF
>15|TRBD2|TRBV7-6|TRBJ2-3
TGTGCCAGCACCCTGGGGACTAGGGTTTCAGATACGCAGTATTTT
CASTLGTRVSDTQYF
>15|TRBD2|TRBV18|TRBJ2-1
TGTGCCAGCTCACCATCCGGACTAGTCTACAATGAGCAGTTCTTC
CASSPSGLVYNEQFF